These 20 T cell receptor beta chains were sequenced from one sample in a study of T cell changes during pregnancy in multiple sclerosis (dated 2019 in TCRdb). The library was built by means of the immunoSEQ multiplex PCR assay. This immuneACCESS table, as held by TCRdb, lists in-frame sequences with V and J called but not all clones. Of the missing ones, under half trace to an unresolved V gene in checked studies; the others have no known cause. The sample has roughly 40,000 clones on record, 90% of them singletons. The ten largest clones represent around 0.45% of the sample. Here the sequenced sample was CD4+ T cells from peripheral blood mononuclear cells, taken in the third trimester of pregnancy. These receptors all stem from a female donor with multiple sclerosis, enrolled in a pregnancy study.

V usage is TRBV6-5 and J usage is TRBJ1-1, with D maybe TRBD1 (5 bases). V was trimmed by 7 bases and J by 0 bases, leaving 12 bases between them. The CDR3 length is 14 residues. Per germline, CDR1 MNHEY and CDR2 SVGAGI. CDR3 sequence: CASTRLGLNTEAFF. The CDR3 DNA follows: TGTGCCAGCACCAGGCTGGGGCTGAACACTGAAGCTTTCTTT.

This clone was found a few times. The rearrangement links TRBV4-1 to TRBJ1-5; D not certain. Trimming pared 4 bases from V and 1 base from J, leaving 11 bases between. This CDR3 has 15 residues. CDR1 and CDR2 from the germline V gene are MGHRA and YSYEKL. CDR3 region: CASSLPGGSNQPQHF. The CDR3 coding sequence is TGCGCCAGCAGCCTTCCGGGTGGCAGCAATCAGCCCCAGCATTTT.

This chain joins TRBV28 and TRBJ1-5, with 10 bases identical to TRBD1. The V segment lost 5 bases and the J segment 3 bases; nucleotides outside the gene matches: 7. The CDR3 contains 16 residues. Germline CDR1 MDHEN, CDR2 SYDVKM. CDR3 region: CASSPRGQGNNQPQHF. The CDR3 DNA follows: TGTGCCAGCAGTCCTCGGGGACAGGGGAACAATCAGCCCCAGCATTTT.

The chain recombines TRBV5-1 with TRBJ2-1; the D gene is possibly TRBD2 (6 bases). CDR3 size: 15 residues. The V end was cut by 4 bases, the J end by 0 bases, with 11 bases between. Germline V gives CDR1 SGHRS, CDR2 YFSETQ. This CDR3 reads CASSPAGSSYNEQFF. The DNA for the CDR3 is TGCGCCAGCAGCCCCGCCGGGAGCTCCTACAATGAGCAGTTCTTC. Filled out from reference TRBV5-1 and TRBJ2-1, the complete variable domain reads KAGVTQTPRYLIKTRGQQVTLSCSPISGHRSVSWYQQTPGQGLQFLFEYFSETQRNKGNFPGRFSGRQFSNSRSEMNVSTLELGDSALYLCASSPAGSSYNEQFFGPGTRLTVL.

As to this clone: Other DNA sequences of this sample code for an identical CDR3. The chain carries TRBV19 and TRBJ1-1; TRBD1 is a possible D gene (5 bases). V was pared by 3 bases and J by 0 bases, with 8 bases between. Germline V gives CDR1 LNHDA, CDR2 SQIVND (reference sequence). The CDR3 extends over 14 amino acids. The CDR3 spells CASSIQGLNTEAFF. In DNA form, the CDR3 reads TGTGCCAGTAGTATTCAGGGCCTGAACACTGAAGCTTTCTTT.

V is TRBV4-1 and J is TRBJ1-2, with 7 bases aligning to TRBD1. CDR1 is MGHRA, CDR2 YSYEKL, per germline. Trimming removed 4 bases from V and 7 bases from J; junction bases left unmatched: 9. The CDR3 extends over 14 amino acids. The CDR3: CASSRTRQGSGYTF. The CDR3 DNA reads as TGCGCCAGCAGCCGGACCCGACAGGGCTCTGGCTACACCTTC.

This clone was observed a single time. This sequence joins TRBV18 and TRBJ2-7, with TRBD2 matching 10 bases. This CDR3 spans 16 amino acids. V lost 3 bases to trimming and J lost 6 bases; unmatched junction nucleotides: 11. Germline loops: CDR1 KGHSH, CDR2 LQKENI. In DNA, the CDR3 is TGTGCCAGCTCACCGCAAGCGGGAGGGCCGATCGTCGAGCAGTACTTC. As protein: CASSPQAGGPIVEQYF.

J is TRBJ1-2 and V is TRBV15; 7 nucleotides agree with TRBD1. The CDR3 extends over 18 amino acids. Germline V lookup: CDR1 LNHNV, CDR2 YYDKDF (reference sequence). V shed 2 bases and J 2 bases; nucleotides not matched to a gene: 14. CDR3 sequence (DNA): TGTGCCACCAGCAGACCGTACAGGGGTTTAGGTTCGAACTATGGCTACACCTTC. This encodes CATSRPYRGLGSNYGYTF.

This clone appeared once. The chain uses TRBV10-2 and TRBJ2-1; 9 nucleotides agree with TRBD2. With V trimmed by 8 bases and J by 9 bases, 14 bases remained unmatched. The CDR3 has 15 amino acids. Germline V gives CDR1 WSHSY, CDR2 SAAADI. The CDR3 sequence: CASLAGGSGRGEQFF. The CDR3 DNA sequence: TGCGCCAGCCTCGCGGGGGGTAGCGGGAGAGGTGAGCAGTTCTTC.

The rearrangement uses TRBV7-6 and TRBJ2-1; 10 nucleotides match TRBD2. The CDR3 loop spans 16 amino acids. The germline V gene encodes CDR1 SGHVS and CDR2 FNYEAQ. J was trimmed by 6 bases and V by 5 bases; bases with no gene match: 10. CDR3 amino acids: CASSAARTSGVNEQFF. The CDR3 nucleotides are TGTGCCAGCAGCGCTGCGCGGACTAGCGGCGTCAATGAGCAGTTCTTC. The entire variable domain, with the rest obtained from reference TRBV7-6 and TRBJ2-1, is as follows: GAGVSQSPRYKVTKRGQDVALRCDPISGHVSLYWYRQALGQGPEFLTYFNYEAQQDKSGLPNDRFSAERPEGSISTLTIQRTEQRDSAMYRCASSAARTSGVNEQFFGPGTRLTVL.

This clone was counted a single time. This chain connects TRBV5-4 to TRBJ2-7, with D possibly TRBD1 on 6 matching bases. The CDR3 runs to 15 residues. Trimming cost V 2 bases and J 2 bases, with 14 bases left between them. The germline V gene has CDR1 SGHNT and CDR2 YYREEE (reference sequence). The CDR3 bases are TGTGCCAGCAGCTTTCAGGGGCCCGTCCCCTACGAGCAGTACTTC. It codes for CASSFQGPVPYEQYF.

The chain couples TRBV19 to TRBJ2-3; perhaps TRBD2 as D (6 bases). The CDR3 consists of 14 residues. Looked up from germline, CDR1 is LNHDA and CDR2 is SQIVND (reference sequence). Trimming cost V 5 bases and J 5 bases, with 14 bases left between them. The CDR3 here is CASSPWTIGDTQYF. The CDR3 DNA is TGTGCCAGTAGTCCGTGGACTATCGGAGATACGCAGTATTTT.

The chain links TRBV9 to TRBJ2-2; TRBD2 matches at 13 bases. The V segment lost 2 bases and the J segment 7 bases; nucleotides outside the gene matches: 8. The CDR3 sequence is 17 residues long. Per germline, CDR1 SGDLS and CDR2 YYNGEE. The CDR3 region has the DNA TGTGCCAGCAGCGTCGCGACTAGCGGGAGGTACAACGGGGAGCTGTTTTTT. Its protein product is CASSVATSGRYNGELFF.

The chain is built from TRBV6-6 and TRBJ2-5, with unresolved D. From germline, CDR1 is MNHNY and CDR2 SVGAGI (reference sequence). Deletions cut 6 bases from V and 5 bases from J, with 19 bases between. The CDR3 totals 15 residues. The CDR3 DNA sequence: TGTGCCAGCAGCCCCCCGTCCTCGGTTGTGGAGACCCAGTACTTC. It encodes CASSPPSSVVETQYF.

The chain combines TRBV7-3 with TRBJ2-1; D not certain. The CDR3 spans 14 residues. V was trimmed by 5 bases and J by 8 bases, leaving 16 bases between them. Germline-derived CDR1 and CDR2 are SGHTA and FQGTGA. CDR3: CASSRSQFQDEQFF. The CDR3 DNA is TGTGCCAGCAGCCGCTCCCAGTTTCAGGATGAGCAGTTCTTC.

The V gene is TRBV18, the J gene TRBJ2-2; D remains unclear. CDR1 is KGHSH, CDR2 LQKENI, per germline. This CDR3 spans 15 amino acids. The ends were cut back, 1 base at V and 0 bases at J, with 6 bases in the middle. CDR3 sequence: CASSPRSANTGELFF. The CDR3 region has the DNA TGTGCCAGCTCACCACGCAGCGCGAACACCGGGGAGCTGTTTTTT. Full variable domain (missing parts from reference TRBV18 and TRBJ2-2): NAGVMQNPRHLVRRRGQEARLRCSPMKGHSHVYWYRQLPEEGLKFMVYLQKENIIDESGMPKERFSAEFPKEGPSILRIQQVVRGDSAAYFCASSPRSANTGELFFGEGSRLTVL.

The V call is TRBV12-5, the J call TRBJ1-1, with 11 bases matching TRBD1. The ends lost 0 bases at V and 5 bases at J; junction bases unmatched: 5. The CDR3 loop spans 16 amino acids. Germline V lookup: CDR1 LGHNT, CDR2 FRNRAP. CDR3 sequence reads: CASGLVLGQGATEAFF. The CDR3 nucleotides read TGTGCTAGTGGTTTGGTTCTTGGACAGGGGGCTACTGAAGCTTTCTTT.

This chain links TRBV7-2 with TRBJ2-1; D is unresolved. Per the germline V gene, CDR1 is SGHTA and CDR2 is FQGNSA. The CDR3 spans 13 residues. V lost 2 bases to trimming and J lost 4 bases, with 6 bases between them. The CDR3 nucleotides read TGTGCCAGCAGCTTACAGCGTTACAATGAGCAGTTCTTC. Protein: CASSLQRYNEQFF.

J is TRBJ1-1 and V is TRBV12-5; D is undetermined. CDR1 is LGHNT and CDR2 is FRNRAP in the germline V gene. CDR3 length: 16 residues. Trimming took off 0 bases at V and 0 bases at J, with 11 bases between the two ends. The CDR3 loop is CASGLVRGPLNTEAFF. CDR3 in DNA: TGTGCTAGTGGTTTGGTACGAGGCCCGTTGAACACTGAAGCTTTCTTT.

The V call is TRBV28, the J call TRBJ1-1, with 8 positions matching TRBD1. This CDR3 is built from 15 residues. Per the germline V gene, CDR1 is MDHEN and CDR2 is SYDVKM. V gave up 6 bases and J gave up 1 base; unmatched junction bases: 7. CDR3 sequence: CASSLPGTGNTEAFF. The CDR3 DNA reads TGTGCCAGCAGCCTCCCCGGGACAGGGAACACTGAAGCTTTCTTT.